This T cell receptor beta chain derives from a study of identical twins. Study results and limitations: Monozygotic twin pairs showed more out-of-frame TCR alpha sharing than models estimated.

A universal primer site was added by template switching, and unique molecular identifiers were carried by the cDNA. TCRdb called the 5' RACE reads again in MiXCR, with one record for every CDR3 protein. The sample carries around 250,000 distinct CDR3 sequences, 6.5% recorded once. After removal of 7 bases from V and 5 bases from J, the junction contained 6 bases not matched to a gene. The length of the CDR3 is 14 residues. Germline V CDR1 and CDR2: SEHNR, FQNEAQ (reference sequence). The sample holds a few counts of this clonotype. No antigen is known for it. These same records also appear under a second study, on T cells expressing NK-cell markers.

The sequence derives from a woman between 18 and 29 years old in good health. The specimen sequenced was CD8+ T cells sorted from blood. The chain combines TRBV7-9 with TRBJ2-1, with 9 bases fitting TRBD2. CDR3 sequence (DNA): TGTGCCAGCACCCAAGCGGGAGGTGACAATGAGCAGTTCTTC. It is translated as CASTQAGGDNEQFF.